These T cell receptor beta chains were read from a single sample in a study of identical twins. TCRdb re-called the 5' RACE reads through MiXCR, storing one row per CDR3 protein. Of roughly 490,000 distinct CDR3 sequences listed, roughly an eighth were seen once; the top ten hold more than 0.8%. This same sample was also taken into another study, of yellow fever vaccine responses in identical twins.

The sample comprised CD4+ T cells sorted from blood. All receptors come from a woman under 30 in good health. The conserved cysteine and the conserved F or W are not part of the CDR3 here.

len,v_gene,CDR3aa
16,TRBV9,ASSVATREEARDQPQH
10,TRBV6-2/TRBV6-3,ASKGRGTEAF
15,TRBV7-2,ASSLASSGGALSIQY
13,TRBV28,ASNPRWDIAYEQY
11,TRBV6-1,ATALGSTYEQY
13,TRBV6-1,ASRRMGTGSDEQF
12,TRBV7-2,ASSLIPSRSEQF
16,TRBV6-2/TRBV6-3,ASSSGTGITLTFNTQY
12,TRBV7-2,ASSLEGEGTEAF
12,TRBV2,ASLPDGSSSEQY
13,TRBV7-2,ASSPRTTGANVLT
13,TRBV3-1,ATSQDQGVTYEQY
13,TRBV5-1,ASSLGGERTDTQY
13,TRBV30,AWIKGTPMAYEQY
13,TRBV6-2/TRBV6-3,ASSYPRTFEETQY
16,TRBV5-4,ASSSGLSGKTSTDTQY
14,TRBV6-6,ASSYPLAGVANEQY
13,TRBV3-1,ASSRKTSGEYEQY
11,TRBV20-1,SARGAGHNEQF
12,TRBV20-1,SAPPGIVTYEQY
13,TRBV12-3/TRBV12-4,ASSLRPVTNTEAF
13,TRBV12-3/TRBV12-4,ASSFGTGDTDTQY
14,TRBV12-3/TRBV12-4,ASSLRLAGNYNEQF
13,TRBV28,ASSSPASGTGEQY
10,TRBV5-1,ASSATGVEAF
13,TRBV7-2,ASSLEDIAKNIQY
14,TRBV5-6,ASSTMGQTNTGELF
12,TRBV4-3,ASSQEIAGREQF
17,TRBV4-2,ASSQVGRGRTLGTGELF
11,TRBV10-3,AITRDGAYEQY
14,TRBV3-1,ASSQGPSGGAYEQY